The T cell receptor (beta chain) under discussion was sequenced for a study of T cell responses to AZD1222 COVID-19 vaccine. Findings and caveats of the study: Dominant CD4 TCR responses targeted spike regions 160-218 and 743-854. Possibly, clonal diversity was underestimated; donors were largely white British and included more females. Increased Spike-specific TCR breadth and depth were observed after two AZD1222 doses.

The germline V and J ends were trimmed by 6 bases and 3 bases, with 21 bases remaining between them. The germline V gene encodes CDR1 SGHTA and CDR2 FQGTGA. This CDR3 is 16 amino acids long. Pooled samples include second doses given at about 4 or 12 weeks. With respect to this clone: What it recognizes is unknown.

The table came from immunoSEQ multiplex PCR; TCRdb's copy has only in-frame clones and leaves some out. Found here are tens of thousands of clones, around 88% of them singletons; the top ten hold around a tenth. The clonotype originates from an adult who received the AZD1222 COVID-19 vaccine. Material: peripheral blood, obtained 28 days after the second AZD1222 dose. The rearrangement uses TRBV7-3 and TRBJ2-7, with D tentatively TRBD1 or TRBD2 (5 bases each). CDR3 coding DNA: TGTGCCAGCAGTGGGGGTCGGGGCGCCTCCCTCTACGAGCAGTACTTC. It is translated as CASSGGRGASLYEQYF.